Given below is one TCR beta chain in context. Its antigen remains undetermined. Base qualities are missing; no much larger clone stands one base away. These data belong to a study of blood T cell repertoires in COVID-19 (TCRdb year 2020). Regarding the study in general: Samples from collaborators originated in the United States, Italy and Spain and spanned both the acute and convalescent phases of COVID-19. The material from the prospective study consisted of cDNA or gDNA derived from T cells, B-cell-depleted T cells, or PBMCs. The dataset comprised deeply sampled blood TCRbeta repertoires from subjects exposed to, actively infected with, or recovered from COVID-19. The repertoires were released in a freely available public database intended as a resource for research on the immune response to SARS-CoV-2. The samples were drawn from the first 160 participants of the ongoing ImmuneRACE study and from over 950 subjects provided by 6 global collaborators. Sample metadata almost always included a de-identified subject ID, COVID-19 status, age in years and sex. HLA class I and class II types, where available, came from metadata supplied by the sample provider rather than from assay-based typing. Overall study results and their limits: How much clinical and demographic metadata was included differed by source and by participant, and the metadata was provided uncurated.

Whole blood was collected in K2EDTA tubes by collaborating institutions according to the institutions' own protocols. For TCRbeta analysis, collaborator samples were shipped as frozen whole blood, as isolated PBMCs, or as DNA extracted from either sample type. The immunoSEQ Assay, a bias-controlled multiplex PCR, was used to amplify TCRbeta CDR3 regions from genomic DNA. On the authors' methods: The number of nucleated cells in each sample was estimated from the amplification of reference gene primers within the assay. To quantify the absolute abundance of each unique TCRbeta CDR3 rearrangement, sequence reads were collapsed and filtered. For each sample, productive Simpson clonality was calculated as the square root of Simpson's diversity index across productive rearrangements. The table comes from immuneACCESS by way of TCRdb, which keeps in-frame sequences with V and J called. Part of the clones is missing from these tables; in studies checked, under half for an unresolved V gene and the rest for unknown reasons. D and trimming were read from the DNA, whereas the V and J calls and clone size are those reported in that table. The sample records 100,000 or so clones, around 87% of which are singletons. The top ten clones comprise 9.5% to 13% of the sample.

The CDR3, cysteine through phenylalanine, is 15 amino acids long. This entry keeps only the CDR3 DNA: 45 bases, framed from base 1. V ends up 0 bases short and J 6 bases short, with an unmatched junction base count of 6. Sequences SGHRS (CDR1) and YFSETQ (CDR2) are obtained from the germline V gene. The sequence derives from a woman in her twenties or thirties with acute or convalescent COVID-19. The V gene is TRBV5-1 and the J gene is TRBJ2-3; 8 bases in the junction line up with TRBD2. Sequencing was carried out using peripheral blood. The CDR3 region has the sequence CASSLAGGVVDTQYF. The nucleotide sequence reads TGCGCCAGCAGCTTGGCCGGGGGGGTAGTGGATACGCAGTATTTT.